The 31 T cell receptor beta chains listed next were all sequenced from one sample in a study of blood T cell repertoires in COVID-19. TCRdb's table, derived via immunoSEQ multiplex PCR, lists solely in-frame clones and lacks some. The sample carries about 150,000 clones, 75% to 90% recorded once. The sample taken for sequencing was peripheral blood. Receptors originate from a man aged 60-69 years with active or convalescent COVID-19.

This rearrangement joins TRBV7-2 to TRBJ2-7; TRBD2 might be the D (6 bases). The CDR3 contains 16 residues. With 5 bases removed from V and 0 bases from J, the gap between germline ends came to 17 bases. The germline V gene has CDR1 SGHTA and CDR2 FQGNSA. The CDR3, as DNA: TGTGCCAGCAGCATGGGGACTTACACTAGCTCCTACGAGCAGTACTTC. Its protein product is CASSMGTYTSSYEQYF.

This clone was seen a handful of times. CDR3 in DNA: TGTGCCAGCTCGCGAGGACAGGGCGCTAATGAAAAACTGTTTTTT. Its protein is CASSRGQGANEKLFF. The rearrangement joins TRBV18 to TRBJ1-4, with TRBD1 matching 8 bases. Germline lookup yields CDR1 KGHSH and CDR2 LQKENI. The J segment lost 3 bases and the V segment lost 6 bases, leaving 6 bases of the junction unmatched. This CDR3 spans 15 amino acids.

The genes are TRBV7-2 and TRBJ2-4; D is perhaps TRBD2 (8 bases). CDR3 size: 19 residues. Germline V gene data show CDR1 as SGHTA and CDR2 as FQGNSA. V lost 5 bases and J 0 bases, leaving 23 bases between the germline ends. Here the CDR3 DNA reads TGTGCCAGCAGCGTACCGGGAGGGGACAGCTTCCTAGCCAAAAACATTCAGTACTTC. It specifies CASSVPGGDSFLAKNIQYF.

There are a few counts of this clone. The chain recombines TRBV5-6 with TRBJ1-2; 9 nucleotides align to TRBD1. Germline V lookup: CDR1 SGHDT, CDR2 YYEEEE. The CDR3 extends over 16 amino acids. J was trimmed by 8 bases and V by 2 bases; bases with no gene match: 13. The CDR3: CASSFVQDRGSGGYTF. The CDR3 nucleotides read TGTGCCAGCAGCTTTGTTCAGGACAGGGGATCAGGAGGCTACACCTTC.

The CDR3 DNA reads TGTGCCAGCAGTTACTCCACAGGGGGGCAACACGAGCAGTACTTC. Its translation is CASSYSTGGQHEQYF. The chain has TRBV6-6 and TRBJ2-7, with 8 bases that match TRBD1. V was pared by 0 bases and J by 5 bases, with 6 bases of the junction left unmatched. The V gene's germline CDR1 is MNHNY and CDR2 SVGAGI (reference sequence). CDR3 size: 15 residues.

The rearrangement uses TRBV27 and TRBJ2-3; D is perhaps TRBD2 (6 bases). This CDR3 has 13 residues. Germline CDR1 reads MNHEY; CDR2 reads SMNVEV (reference sequence). V lost 6 bases and J lost 1, with 8 bases in between. CDR3 loop: CASRGGGTDTQYF. The CDR3 nucleotides are TGTGCCAGCAGGGGCGGGGGCACAGATACGCAGTATTTT.

The chain combines TRBV7-2 with TRBJ2-5; 7 positions agree with TRBD1. CDR1 and CDR2 (germline): SGHTA, FQGNSA. This CDR3 has 14 amino acids. V lost 3 bases, J lost 5 bases, and 6 bases stayed unmatched. CDR3 sequence: CASSFNRGQETQYF. CDR3 coding DNA: TGTGCCAGCAGCTTCAACAGGGGCCAGGAGACCCAGTACTTC. Supplemented by reference TRBV7-2 and TRBJ2-5, the full variable domain reads GAGVSQSPSNKVTEKGKDVELRCDPISGHTALYWYRQSLGQGLEFLIYFQGNSAPDKSGLPSDRFSAERTGGSVSTLTIQRTQQEDSAVYLCASSFNRGQETQYFGPGTRLLVL.

This chain links TRBV10-3 with TRBJ1-1, with 9 positions matching TRBD1. Germline loops: CDR1 ENHRY, CDR2 SYGVKD. The CDR3 has 15 residues. The V and J ends lost 5 bases and 4 bases, in that order; junction bases with no gene match: 8. CDR3 sequence: CAISSHRGLGTEAFF. The CDR3 nucleotides read TGTGCCATCAGTTCCCACAGGGGGCTCGGCACTGAAGCTTTCTTT.

The chain carries TRBV18 and TRBJ1-1; TRBD1 aligns across 10 bases. The CDR3 has 15 residues. Germline V CDR1 and CDR2: KGHSH, LQKENI. V gave up 5 bases and J gave up 4 bases; unmatched junction bases: 7. The CDR3: CASSLGTGAGTEAFF. The CDR3 DNA reads TGTGCCAGCTCATTGGGGACAGGGGCGGGCACTGAAGCTTTCTTT. The whole variable domain, filled in from reference TRBV18 and TRBJ1-1, reads NAGVMQNPRHLVRRRGQEARLRCSPMKGHSHVYWYRQLPEEGLKFMVYLQKENIIDESGMPKERFSAEFPKEGPSILRIQQVVRGDSAAYFCASSLGTGAGTEAFFGQGTRLTVV.

J is TRBJ1-1 and V is TRBV7-9; D not certain. Germline CDR1 SEHNR, CDR2 FQNEAQ (reference sequence). V was shortened by 7 bases and J by 5 bases, with 17 bases between the two germline ends. The CDR3 extends over 14 amino acids. The chain's CDR3 is CASTRSGEETEAFF. The DNA of the CDR3 is TGTGCCAGCACCCGTTCTGGCGAGGAAACTGAAGCTTTCTTT.

V is TRBV18 and J is TRBJ1-2; 9 positions match TRBD1. Germline CDR1 and CDR2: KGHSH and LQKENI. This CDR3 spans 15 amino acids. Unmatched junction bases numbered 6, after V lost 2 bases and J lost 5 bases. DNA of the CDR3: TGTGCCAGCTCACCAACCCAAGGGACAGGGTATGGCTACACCTTC. This sequence encodes CASSPTQGTGYGYTF.

J is TRBJ2-7 and V is TRBV7-6; TRBD1 matches 11 bases. The junction had 21 bases not matched to a gene; V was cut back by 7 bases and J by 4 bases. Germline CDR1 is SGHVS and CDR2 is FNYEAQ. The CDR3 totals 19 residues. The CDR3 sequence is CASTKQKGWGQGGMYEQYF. In DNA form, the CDR3 reads TGTGCCAGCACCAAACAAAAAGGCTGGGGACAGGGGGGGATGTACGAGCAGTACTTC.

The chain is built from TRBV6-5 and TRBJ2-3; 9 bases are a match to TRBD1. V lost 6 bases and J lost 4; bases outside the gene matches: 5. This CDR3 spans 14 amino acids. Germline assignment: CDR1 MNHEY and CDR2 SVGAGI. The CDR3 bases are TGTGCCAGCAGACAAACAGGGGGCCCAGATACGCAGTATTTT. As protein: CASRQTGGPDTQYF.

This clone has a handful of counts. This chain links TRBV29-1 with TRBJ2-7, with 9 nucleotides matching TRBD1. The germline V gene encodes CDR1 SQVTM and CDR2 ANQGSEA. V shed 1 base, J shed 2 bases, and the junction held 3 bases outside the gene matches. This CDR3 region has 14 residues. In DNA, the CDR3 is TGCAGCGTTGAAGCCGGACAGGGGACCTACGAGCAGTACTTC. Translation gives CSVEAGQGTYEQYF.

This chain joins TRBV7-2 and TRBJ1-2, with D maybe TRBD1 (5 bases). Looked up from germline, CDR1 is SGHTA and CDR2 is FQGNSA. This CDR3 comprises 12 residues. V gave up 5 bases and J gave up 4 bases, with 8 bases separating them. DNA of the CDR3: TGTGCCAGCAGCCGACAGATCTATGGCTACACCTTC. Residues: CASSRQIYGYTF.

The gene calls are TRBV6-2 or TRBV6-3 and TRBJ2-1; D gene uncertain. V gave up 0 bases and J gave up 0 bases, with 9 bases separating them. This CDR3 is 16 amino acids long. Germline assignment: CDR1 MNHEY and CDR2 SVGEGT. CDR3 coding DNA: TGTGCCAGCAGTTACTCGCCCTACCGCTCCTACAATGAGCAGTTCTTC. Translation gives CASSYSPYRSYNEQFF.

The chain is built from TRBV4-3 and TRBJ2-5; 11 bases match TRBD2. Per the germline V gene, CDR1 is LGHNA and CDR2 is YSLEER. The CDR3 runs to 15 residues. J was trimmed by 7 bases and V by 5 bases; bases with no gene match: 9. DNA for the CDR3: TGCGCCAGCAGCAAGGGGACTAGCGGCCAGTGGACCCAGTACTTC. Translated, it gives CASSKGTSGQWTQYF.

The chain combines TRBV6-5 with TRBJ2-7, with D possibly being TRBD2 (6 bases). CDR1 is MNHEY and CDR2 is SVGAGI in the germline V gene. V was clipped by 9 bases and J by 4 bases, with 19 bases between them. The CDR3 is 14 amino acids. This CDR3 reads CASSDWRERYEQYF. The DNA for the CDR3 is TGTGCCAGTTCCGACTGGAGGGAGAGATACGAGCAGTACTTC.

The chain recombines TRBV18 with TRBJ1-2, with TRBD1 identical over 11 bases. The CDR3 is made up of 15 amino acids. Germline CDR1 is KGHSH and CDR2 is LQKENI. The junction had 3 bases not matched to a gene; V was cut back by 2 bases and J by 4 bases. For the CDR3, the DNA is TGTGCCAGCTCACCAACGGACAGGGGGCTCTATGGCTACACCTTC. Protein: CASSPTDRGLYGYTF.

This clone was seen a handful of times. In nucleotides, the CDR3 is TGTGCCAGCAGTGAAACTAGCGGACGCCTCTCCTACGAGCAGTACTTC. It translates to CASSETSGRLSYEQYF. The chain recombines TRBV2 with TRBJ2-7; TRBD2 agrees at 8 bases. J lost 0 bases, V lost 2 bases, and 6 bases had no gene match. The CDR3 is made up of 16 amino acids. Germline CDR1 SNHLY, CDR2 FYNNEI.

The chain uses TRBV14 and TRBJ1-4; D perhaps matches TRBD1 (6 bases). The CDR3 has 16 amino acids. Between the trimmed V and J ends, which lost 3 bases and 0 bases, there was a span of 11 bases. The germline V gene encodes CDR1 SGHDN and CDR2 FVKESK. CDR3 amino acids: CASSQHDRTTNEKLFF. The CDR3 DNA is TGTGCCAGCAGCCAGCACGACAGGACAACTAATGAAAAACTGTTTTTT. Based on the CDR3 plus reference TRBV14 and TRBJ1-4, the full variable domain is EAGVTQFPSHSVIEKGQTVTLRCDPISGHDNLYWYRRVMGKEIKFLLHFVKESKQDESGMPNNRFLAERTGGTYSTLKVQPAELEDSGVYFCASSQHDRTTNEKLFFGSGTQLSVL.

The rearrangement joins TRBV5-8 to TRBJ1-5, with D unresolved. V was shortened by 1 base and J by 9 bases, with 14 bases between the two germline ends. CDR1 and CDR2 (germline): SGHTS, YDEGEE. The CDR3 has 14 residues. CDR3 in DNA: TGTGCCAGCAGCTTGTTAGTCGGGGTCACGCCCCAGCATTTT. It encodes CASSLLVGVTPQHF.

This clone appeared once. This chain links TRBV30 with TRBJ1-1, with a tentative D call TRBD1 (6 bases). In germline, CDR1 is GTSNPN, CDR2 SVGIG (reference sequence). The ends were cut back, 4 bases at V and 5 bases at J, with 11 bases in the middle. This CDR3 contains 12 residues. The CDR3 sequence: CAWKKGETEAFF. Written as DNA, the CDR3 is TGTGCCTGGAAGAAGGGGGAAACTGAAGCTTTCTTT.

The chain carries TRBV12-5 and TRBJ1-2; D gene unclear. This CDR3 comprises 14 residues. The ends were cut back, 7 bases at V and 0 bases at J, with 12 bases in the middle. Germline values: CDR1 LGHNT, CDR2 FRNRAP. Written as DNA, the CDR3 is TGTGCTAGTGCATCGGGTCGAGCTAACTATGGCTACACCTTC. Residues: CASASGRANYGYTF.

CDR3 residues: CAWNSGSNQPQHF. CDR3 in DNA: TGTGCCTGGAACTCCGGGAGCAATCAGCCCCAGCATTTT. This sequence joins TRBV30 and TRBJ1-5; no clear D. The CDR3 consists of 13 residues. Trimming cost V 4 bases and J 1 base, with 8 bases left between them. Germline CDR1 GTSNPN, CDR2 SVGIG (reference sequence).

This chain links TRBV4-1 with TRBJ2-3, with D maybe TRBD2 (6 bases). V was pared by 5 bases and J by 0 bases, with 15 bases between. In germline, CDR1 is MGHRA, CDR2 YSYEKL. The CDR3 totals 16 residues. The DNA for the CDR3 is TGCGCCAGCAGCTCCCGACCTAGCGCAAGCACAGATACGCAGTATTTT. This gives the protein CASSSRPSASTDTQYF.

The rearrangement joins TRBV28 to TRBJ1-1, with D possibly TRBD1 on 5 matching bases. The CDR3 spans 15 residues. The germline V and J ends were trimmed by 9 bases and 1 base, with 18 bases remaining between them. Germline assignment: CDR1 MDHEN and CDR2 SYDVKM. The CDR3 region has the DNA TGTGCCAGTGGGCAGGGCCGGGGGTGGAACACTGAAGCTTTCTTT. This sequence encodes CASGQGRGWNTEAFF.

The chain employs TRBV30 and TRBJ1-3; D unresolved. Deletions cut 0 bases from V and 2 bases from J, with 8 bases between. CDR1 and CDR2 (germline): GTSNPN, SVGIG (reference sequence). The CDR3 consists of 14 residues. The chain's CDR3 is CAWSVPGTGNTIYF. For the CDR3, the DNA is TGTGCCTGGAGTGTACCGGGAACTGGAAACACCATATATTTT.

The rearrangement links TRBV7-2 to TRBJ2-1; TRBD2 matches 9 bases. The V gene end was trimmed by 5 bases and the J gene end by 5 bases; junction bases not matched to a gene: 13. The CDR3 is made up of 17 amino acids. CDR1 SGHTA and CDR2 FQGNSA come from the germline V gene. For the CDR3, the DNA is TGTGCCAGCAGCCCTAGGGGGCTAGCGGGGTCAAACAATGAGCAGTTCTTC. Encoded protein: CASSPRGLAGSNNEQFF.

The chain has TRBV30 and TRBJ1-5; TRBD1 might be the D (6 bases). V was clipped by 2 bases and J by 11 bases, with 16 bases between them. The V gene's germline CDR1 is GTSNPN and CDR2 SVGIG (reference sequence). The CDR3 spans 13 residues. CDR3 nucleotide sequence: TGTGCCTGGAGTCCCGGACAGCAACAGGCCCAGCATTTT. Its translation is CAWSPGQQQAQHF.

The chain recombines TRBV27 with TRBJ1-2, with TRBD1 matching 8 bases. The CDR3 totals 16 residues. The germline V gene encodes CDR1 MNHEY and CDR2 SMNVEV (reference sequence). The ends lost 6 bases at V and 4 bases at J; junction bases unmatched: 13. CDR3 sequence (DNA): TGTGCCAGCAGCACTATCCAGGGGGCGAGGGGCTATGGCTACACCTTC. Translated: CASSTIQGARGYGYTF.